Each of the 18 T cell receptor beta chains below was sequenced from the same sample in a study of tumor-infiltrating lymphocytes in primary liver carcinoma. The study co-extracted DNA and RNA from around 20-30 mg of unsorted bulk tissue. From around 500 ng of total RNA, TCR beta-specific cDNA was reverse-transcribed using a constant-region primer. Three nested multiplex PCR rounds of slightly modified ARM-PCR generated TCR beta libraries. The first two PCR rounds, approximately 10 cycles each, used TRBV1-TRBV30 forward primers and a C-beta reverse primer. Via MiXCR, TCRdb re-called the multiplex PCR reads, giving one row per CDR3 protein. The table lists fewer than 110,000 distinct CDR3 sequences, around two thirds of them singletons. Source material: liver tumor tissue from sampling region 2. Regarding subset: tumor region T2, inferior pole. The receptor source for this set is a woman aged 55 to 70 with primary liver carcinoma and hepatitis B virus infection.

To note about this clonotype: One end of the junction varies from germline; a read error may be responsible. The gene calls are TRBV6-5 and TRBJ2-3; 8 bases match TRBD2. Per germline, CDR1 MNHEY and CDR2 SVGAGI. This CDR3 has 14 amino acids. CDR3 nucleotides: TGTGCCACTGGAGTTAGCGGGGTCACATATACGCAGTATTTT. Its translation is CATGVSGVTYTQYF.

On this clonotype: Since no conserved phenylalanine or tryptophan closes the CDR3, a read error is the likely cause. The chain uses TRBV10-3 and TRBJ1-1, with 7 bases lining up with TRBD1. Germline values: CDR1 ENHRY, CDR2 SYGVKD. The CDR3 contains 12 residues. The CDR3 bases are TGTGACATCAGTGAGCCAGGGGGTGAAGCTTTCTCT. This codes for CDISEPGGEAFS.

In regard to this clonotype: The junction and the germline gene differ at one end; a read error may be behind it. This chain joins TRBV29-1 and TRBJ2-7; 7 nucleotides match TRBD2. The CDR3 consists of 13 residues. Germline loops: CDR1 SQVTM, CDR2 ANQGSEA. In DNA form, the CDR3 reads TGCAGCGTTGAACCTAGCGGTACCCACGAGGAGTACTTC. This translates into CSVEPSGTHEEYF.

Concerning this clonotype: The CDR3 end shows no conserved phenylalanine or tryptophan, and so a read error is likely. CDR3 residues: CASSRRLAGGTGDEQFV. The DNA of the CDR3 is TGTGCCAGCAGCAGGAGATTAGCGGGAGGGACGGGGGATGAGCAGTTCGTC. V usage is TRBV11-2 and J usage is TRBJ2-1, with 11 bases aligning to TRBD2. The CDR3 spans 17 residues. The V gene end was trimmed by 5 bases and the J gene end by 8 bases; junction bases not matched to a gene: 14. Germline lookup yields CDR1 SGHAT and CDR2 FQNNGV.

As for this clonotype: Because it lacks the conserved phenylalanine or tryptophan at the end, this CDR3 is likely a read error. The CDR3 sequence is CSVPRTGRTEAFS. In DNA, the CDR3 is TGCAGCGTTCCTAGGACAGGGCGTACTGAAGCTTTCTCT. The chain links TRBV29-1 to TRBJ1-1; 8 nucleotides agree with TRBD1. The V segment lost 5 bases and the J segment 5 bases; nucleotides outside the gene matches: 7. The CDR3 is 13 residues long. Per germline, CDR1 SQVTM and CDR2 ANQGSEA.

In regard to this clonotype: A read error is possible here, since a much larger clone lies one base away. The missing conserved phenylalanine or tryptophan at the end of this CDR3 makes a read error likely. In DNA, the CDR3 is TGTGCCAGCAGTGAAGGAAACAGGGGAGTCTACGAGCAGTACCTC. It specifies CASSEGNRGVYEQYL. The chain carries TRBV25-1 and TRBJ2-7; 7 bases are shared with TRBD1. Germline CDR1 and CDR2: MGHDK and SYGVNS. The CDR3 totals 15 residues. V lost 2 bases and J lost 3; bases outside the gene matches: 7.

Here the CDR3 reads CASSFSGAPAYEQYF. CDR3 nucleotides: TGTGCCAGCAGTTTTTCGGGCGCGCCCGCCTACGAGCAGTACTTC. This chain connects TRBV28 to TRBJ2-7; D unclear. The CDR3 extends over 15 amino acids. The germline gives CDR1 MDHEN, CDR2 SYDVKM. V lost 3 bases and J lost 2, with 14 bases in between.

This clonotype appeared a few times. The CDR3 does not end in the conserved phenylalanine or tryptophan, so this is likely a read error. Here the CDR3 reads CANSLQVPPNNEQFL. CDR3 DNA: TGTGCCAACAGCTTACAGGTTCCTCCCAACAATGAGCAGTTCCTC. The chain carries TRBV11-3 and TRBJ2-1; a possible D gene is TRBD1 (5 bases). Germline values: CDR1 SGHNT, CDR2 YENEEA. The CDR3 loop spans 15 amino acids.

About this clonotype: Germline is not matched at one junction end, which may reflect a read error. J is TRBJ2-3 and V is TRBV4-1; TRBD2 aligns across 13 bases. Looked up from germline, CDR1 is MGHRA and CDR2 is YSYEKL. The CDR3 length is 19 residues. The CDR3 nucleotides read TGCGTCAGCAGCCAAGGAACGGATAAGGGACTAGCGGGACCAGATATGCAGTATTTT. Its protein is CVSSQGTDKGLAGPDMQYF.

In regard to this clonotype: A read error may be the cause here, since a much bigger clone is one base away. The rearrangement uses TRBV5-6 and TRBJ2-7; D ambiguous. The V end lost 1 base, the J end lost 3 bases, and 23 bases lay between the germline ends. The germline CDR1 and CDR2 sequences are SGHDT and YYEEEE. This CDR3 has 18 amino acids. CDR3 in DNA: TGTGCCAGCAGCTTGTACGTTATTGAGACTGGAACATACTACGAGCAGTACTTC. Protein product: CASSLYVIETGTYYEQYF.

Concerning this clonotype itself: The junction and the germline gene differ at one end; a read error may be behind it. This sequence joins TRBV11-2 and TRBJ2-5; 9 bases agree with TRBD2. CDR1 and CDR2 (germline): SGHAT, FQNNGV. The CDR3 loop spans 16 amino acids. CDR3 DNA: TGTGCTAGCAGTTACTCCCGTGGTAGCGGGAGAGAGACCCGGTACTTC. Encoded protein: CASSYSRGSGRETRYF.

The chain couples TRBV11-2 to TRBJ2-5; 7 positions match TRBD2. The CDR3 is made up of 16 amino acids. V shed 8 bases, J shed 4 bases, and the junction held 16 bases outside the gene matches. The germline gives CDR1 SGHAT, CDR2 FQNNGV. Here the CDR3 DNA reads TGTGCCAGCGACTACTCCCGTGGTTGCGGGAGAGAGACCCAGTACTTC. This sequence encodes CASDYSRGCGRETQYF.

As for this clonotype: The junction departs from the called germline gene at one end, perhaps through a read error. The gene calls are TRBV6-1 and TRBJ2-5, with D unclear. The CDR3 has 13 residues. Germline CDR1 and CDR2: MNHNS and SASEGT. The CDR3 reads CASRSPWPEAQYF. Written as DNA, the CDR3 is TGTGCCAGCAGAAGCCCGTGGCCAGAGGCCCAGTACTTC.

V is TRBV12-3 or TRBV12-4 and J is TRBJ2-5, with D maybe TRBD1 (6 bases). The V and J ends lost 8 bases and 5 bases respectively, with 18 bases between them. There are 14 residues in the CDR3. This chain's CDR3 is CASPGTGLKETQYF. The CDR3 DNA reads TGTGCCAGCCCCGGAACAGGGCTGAAGGAGACCCAGTACTTC.

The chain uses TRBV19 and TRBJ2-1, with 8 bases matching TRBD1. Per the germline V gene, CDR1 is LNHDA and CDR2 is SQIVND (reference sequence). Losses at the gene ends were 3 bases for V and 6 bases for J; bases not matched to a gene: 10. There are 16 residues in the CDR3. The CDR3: CASSIDRQGSGNEQFF. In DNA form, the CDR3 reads TGTGCCAGTAGTATCGACCGACAGGGGTCGGGCAATGAGCAGTTCTTC.

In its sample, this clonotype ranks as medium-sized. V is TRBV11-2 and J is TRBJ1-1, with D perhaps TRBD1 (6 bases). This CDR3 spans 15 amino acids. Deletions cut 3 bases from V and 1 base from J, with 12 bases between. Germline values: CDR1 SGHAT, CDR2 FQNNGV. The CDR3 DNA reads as TGTGCCAGCAGCTTCCAGACAGGATGGAACACTGAAGCTTTCTTT. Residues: CASSFQTGWNTEAFF.

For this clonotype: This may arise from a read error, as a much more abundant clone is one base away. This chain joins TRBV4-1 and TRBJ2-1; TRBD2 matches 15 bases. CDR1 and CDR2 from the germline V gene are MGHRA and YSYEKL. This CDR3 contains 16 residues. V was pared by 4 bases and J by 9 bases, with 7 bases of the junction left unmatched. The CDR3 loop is CASSRTSGGAGGEQFF. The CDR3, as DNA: TGCGCCAGCAGCCGGACTAGCGGGGGGGCCGGGGGTGAGCAGTTCTTC.

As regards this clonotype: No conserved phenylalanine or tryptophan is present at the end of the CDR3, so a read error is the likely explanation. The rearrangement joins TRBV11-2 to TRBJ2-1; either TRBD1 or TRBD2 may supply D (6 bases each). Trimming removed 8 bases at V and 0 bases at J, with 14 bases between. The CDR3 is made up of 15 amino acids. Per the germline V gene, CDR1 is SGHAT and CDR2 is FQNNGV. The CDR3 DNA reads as TGTGCCAGCGGACGGGGGCCGAACTCCTACAATGAGCAGTTCATC. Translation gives CASGRGPNSYNEQFI.